A selection of T cell receptor beta chains follows, all from one sample in a study of beta chain features in type 1 diabetes. Produced via immunoSEQ multiplex PCR; TCRdb's table is partial and in-frame only. Among more than 100,000 clones, approximately 10% were seen once, and the ten largest hold 0.65% to 0.75%. The sequencing input was central memory CD4+ T cells from blood. Receptor source: a man aged 30 to 45 with type 1 diabetes. Each CDR3 is given with its conserved first and last residue. A D gene is named only where the DNA matches it firmly. Only part of the rows carry a size: once, few, many, or a class if the clone is expanded.

size: few
V: TRBV5-1
J: TRBJ2-5
D: TRBD2
CDR3: CASSASGGQETQYF
DNA: TGCGCCAGCAGCGCCAGCGGGGGGCAAGAGACCCAGTACTTC

size: few
V: TRBV5-1
J: TRBJ2-3
D: TRBD2
CDR3: CASSFGLAGESDTQYF
DNA: TGCGCCAGCAGCTTCGGACTAGCGGGGGAGTCAGATACGCAGTATTTT

size: few
V: TRBV5-1
J: TRBJ1-6
D: TRBD1
CDR3: CASRPGQATGSPLHF
DNA: TGCGCCAGCAGGCCGGGACAGGCCACCGGTTCACCCCTCCACTTT

size: few
V: TRBV5-4
J: TRBJ2-5
D: TRBD2
CDR3: CASSSSGGTQETQYF
DNA: TGTGCCAGCAGCAGTAGCGGGGGGACTCAAGAGACCCAGTACTTC

size: many
V: TRBV6-6
J: TRBJ1-1
D: TRBD1
CDR3: CASRDSLLFF
DNA: TGTGCCAGTCGGGACAGCCTACTTTTCTTT

size: few
V: TRBV2
J: TRBJ1-5
D: TRBD1
CDR3: CASRGGQGYQPQHF
DNA: TGTGCCAGCAGGGGGGGACAGGGCTATCAGCCCCAGCATTTT

size: few
V: TRBV5-1
J: TRBJ1-1
D: -
CDR3: CASSLDRADLEAFF
DNA: TGCGCCAGCAGCTTGGACAGGGCAGACCTTGAAGCTTTCTTT

size: few
V: TRBV7-9
J: TRBJ1-6
D: TRBD1
CDR3: CASSLQGDSPLHF
DNA: TGTGCCAGCAGCTTACAGGGGGATTCACCCCTCCACTTT

size: few
V: TRBV30
J: TRBJ2-7
D: -
CDR3: CAWRTGTFGAEQYF
DNA: TGTGCCTGGAGGACCGGGACATTCGGGGCCGAGCAGTACTTC

size: -
V: TRBV18
J: TRBJ1-2
D: -
CDR3: CASSPPSESRYTF
DNA: TGTGCCAGCTCACCACCGTCGGAGAGCCGCTACACCTTC

size: few
V: TRBV18
J: TRBJ1-6
D: TRBD1
CDR3: CASSPPGTGDNSPLHF
DNA: TGTGCCAGCTCACCTCCCGGGACAGGAGATAATTCACCCCTCCACTTT

size: -
V: TRBV5-1
J: TRBJ2-3
D: TRBD2
CDR3: CASSSGTSVADTQYF
DNA: TGCGCCAGCAGCTCAGGGACTAGCGTGGCAGATACGCAGTATTTT

size: -
V: TRBV6-5
J: TRBJ1-2
D: -
CDR3: CASSPGQTLNGYTF
DNA: TGTGCCAGCAGTCCGGGACAAACCCTCAATGGCTACACCTTC

size: few
V: TRBV4-3
J: TRBJ1-6
D: TRBD1
CDR3: CASSRQGQGPSPLHF
DNA: TGCGCCAGCAGCCGACAAGGACAGGGTCCTTCACCCCTCCACTTT

size: few
V: TRBV5-6
J: TRBJ2-5
D: -
CDR3: CASSGGGAETQYF
DNA: TGTGCCAGCAGCGGAGGAGGGGCAGAGACCCAGTACTTC

size: few
V: TRBV5-1
J: TRBJ1-5
D: -
CDR3: CASRRGLGNQPQHF
DNA: TGCGCCAGCAGAAGAGGACTGGGCAATCAGCCCCAGCATTTT

size: -
V: TRBV9
J: TRBJ2-3
D: -
CDR3: CASSGGGLRGDTQYF
DNA: TGTGCCAGCAGCGGGGGGGGTCTCAGGGGAGATACGCAGTATTTT

size: few
V: TRBV5-1
J: TRBJ1-2
D: TRBD1
CDR3: CASSLGQGVGYTF
DNA: TGCGCCAGCAGTTTGGGACAGGGGGTTGGCTACACCTTC

size: few
V: TRBV5-4
J: TRBJ2-1
D: TRBD1
CDR3: CASSFSGGSYNEQFF
DNA: TGTGCCAGCAGTTTTTCAGGGGGCTCCTACAATGAGCAGTTCTTC

size: few
V: TRBV29-1
J: TRBJ2-1
D: TRBD2
CDR3: CSAAHDGGDEQFF
DNA: TGCAGCGCCGCCCATGACGGGGGGGATGAGCAGTTCTTC

size: -
V: TRBV11-2
J: TRBJ2-3
D: -
CDR3: CASSLVGVGATDTQYF
DNA: TGTGCCAGCAGCTTAGTAGGGGTAGGGGCCACAGATACGCAGTATTTT

size: -
V: TRBV7-6
J: TRBJ2-5
D: -
CDR3: CASSRTTGAQYF
DNA: TGTGCCAGCAGCCGCACCACCGGGGCCCAGTACTTC

size: -
V: TRBV12-2
J: TRBJ2-5
D: -
CDR3: CASRPGTSFIETQYF
DNA: TGTGCAAGTCGCCCAGGGACTAGCTTTATCGAGACCCAGTACTTC

size: -
V: TRBV28
J: TRBJ2-7
D: -
CDR3: CASSLGGGTGTYEQYF
DNA: TGTGCCAGCAGTCTGGGAGGGGGGACAGGAACCTACGAGCAGTACTTC

size: -
V: TRBV7-2
J: TRBJ1-1
D: -
CDR3: CASSLEMGRKNTEAFF
DNA: TGTGCCAGCAGCTTAGAAATGGGGCGCAAAAACACTGAAGCTTTCTTT

size: many
V: TRBV4-3
J: TRBJ1-2
D: TRBD1
CDR3: CASSQGEGQGGGYTF
DNA: TGCGCCAGCAGCCAAGGTGAAGGACAGGGAGGCGGCTACACCTTC